Listed below are T cell receptor beta chains from one sample, sequenced in a study of identical twins. TCRdb fed the 5' RACE reads into MiXCR, producing one record per CDR3 protein. Among a few hundred thousand distinct CDR3 sequences listed, about 13% were seen once. These data were likewise used in another study, on yellow fever vaccine responses in identical twins.

The sequenced sample was CD4+ T cells sorted from blood. These receptors all come from a woman between 18 and 30 years old in good health. Both conserved end residues are trimmed from each CDR3. Each record gives: D gene, V gene, J gene, CDR3 protein. The D gene is left open where the match is weak.

>.|TRBV28|TRBJ2-2
ASIGGINTGELF
>TRBD1|TRBV29-1|TRBJ2-5
SVKGAETQY
>TRBD1|TRBV27|TRBJ1-6
ASSLTGMSPLH
>.|TRBV7-2|TRBJ1-5
ASSLGNGQINQPQH
>.|TRBV11-2|TRBJ2-5
ASSLAGTIQETQY
>TRBD1|TRBV28|TRBJ1-6
ASSTISTGTGVSPLH
>.|TRBV2|TRBJ2-7
ASSGAQREY
>.|TRBV10-3|TRBJ2-7
AISDHPGRYEQY
>.|TRBV27|TRBJ2-7
ASSGPMDGYQQY
>TRBD1|TRBV7-9|TRBJ1-2
ASSLAWTGEYGYT
>TRBD1|TRBV25-1|TRBJ1-2
ASRGTGAGGYT
>.|TRBV14|TRBJ1-6
ASSQRLRNSPLH
>TRBD2|TRBV20-1|TRBJ2-1
SARDFGSGGSYNEQF
>.|TRBV9|TRBJ2-1
ASSVALRNEQF
>TRBD2|TRBV6-1|TRBJ2-1
ASRTASGGANEQF
>.|TRBV5-1|TRBJ2-7
ASSSVGPSYEQY
>.|TRBV5-1|TRBJ2-5
ASSFAAGTLSSETQY
>TRBD2|TRBV4-2|TRBJ2-3
ASSQDGAGTDTQY
>TRBD1|TRBV18|TRBJ2-1
ASSPPSSGGQF
>TRBD2|TRBV15|TRBJ2-1
ATSARLASYNEQF
>TRBD1|TRBV5-6|TRBJ2-5
ASSLGPRTGQETQY
>.|TRBV7-6|TRBJ2-1
ASSPGLLSYNEQF
>.|TRBV11-2|TRBJ2-7
ASSLGFRDSSYEQY
>.|TRBV12-5|TRBJ2-5
ASGRDWAQY
>.|TRBV10-3|TRBJ2-5
AISARPGETQY
>TRBD1|TRBV29-1|TRBJ2-2
SVGQVYTGELF
>TRBD1|TRBV7-2|TRBJ2-2
ASSPPQGATGELF
>.|TRBV28|TRBJ2-2
ASSPAGAANTGELF
>.|TRBV6-1|TRBJ2-5
ASSRVGLAETQY
>TRBD2|TRBV7-2|TRBJ2-3
ASSLGGSKSDTQY
>.|TRBV15|TRBJ2-3
ATSTGAKADTQY
>.|TRBV5-1|TRBJ2-2
ASSKGQNTGELF
>.|TRBV29-1|TRBJ1-1
SVVGGNTEAF
>.|TRBV18|TRBJ2-5
ASSPPMGSETQY
>.|TRBV29-1|TRBJ2-7
SVLRGEQY
>TRBD2|TRBV30|TRBJ2-2
AWRAGVYIGELF
>TRBD2|TRBV7-2|TRBJ2-3
ASSLSSLAGQDTQY
>TRBD2|TRBV9|TRBJ2-2
ASSPRISGARNTGELF
>.|TRBV10-3|TRBJ1-4
AIKAGTNEKLF
>.|TRBV28|TRBJ2-1
ASEGTQWNNEQF
>TRBD2|TRBV11-2|TRBJ2-1
ASSLQAPGLAGGRSYNEQF
>.|TRBV6-1|TRBJ2-1
ASSRDTGFYNEQF
>TRBD2|TRBV27|TRBJ2-3
ASRWTRSTDTQY
>TRBD1|TRBV29-1|TRBJ1-1
SVGGPDRVAF
>TRBD2|TRBV6-5|TRBJ2-3
ASSYSLAGVTDTQY
>.|TRBV28|TRBJ2-5
ASSKSLAQETQY